The 11 T cell receptor beta chains presented below share a single source sample, sequenced in a study of T cell responses to AZD1222 COVID-19 vaccine. The repertoire was sequenced with immunoSEQ multiplex PCR; TCRdb's copy has only in-frame clones and lacks some. The sample yields about 140,000 clones, of which the top ten take up 2% to 2.5%. Sequenced sample: peripheral blood. The receptor set was obtained from an adult in good health.

The chain's CDR3 is CASSLVEAVNTEAFF. CDR3 coding DNA: TGCGCCAGCAGCTTGGTTGAGGCGGTGAACACTGAAGCTTTCTTT. The rearrangement uses TRBV5-1 and TRBJ1-1; D is undetermined. Trimming removed 0 bases from V and 0 bases from J, with 9 bases in between. The CDR3 runs 15 residues. In germline, CDR1 is SGHRS, CDR2 YFSETQ.

The rearrangement uses TRBV28 and TRBJ2-1, with 9 bases lining up with TRBD2. The CDR3 sequence is 16 residues long. J was trimmed by 4 bases and V by 6 bases; bases with no gene match: 10. CDR1 MDHEN and CDR2 SYDVKM come from the germline V gene. CDR3 DNA: TGTGCCAGCAGGACTCCAAGCGGGGGGCGATACAATGAGCAGTTCTTC. Protein: CASRTPSGGRYNEQFF. The whole variable domain, filled in from reference TRBV28 and TRBJ2-1, reads DVKVTQSSRYLVKRTGEKVFLECVQDMDHENMFWYRQDPGLGLRLIYFSYDVKMKEKGDIPEGYSVSREKKERFSLILESASTNQTSMYLCASRTPSGGRYNEQFFGPGTRLTVL.

The genes are TRBV5-1 and TRBJ1-1; a weak D match, TRBD1 (5 bases). Trimming took 1 base from V and 6 from J, leaving 13 bases between them. CDR1 is SGHRS and CDR2 is YFSETQ in the germline V gene. The CDR3 runs 14 residues. The CDR3 DNA is TGCGCCAGCAGCTTGTGGGGGACGGGGGCTGAAGCTTTCTTT. Translating it yields CASSLWGTGAEAFF.

This chain uses TRBV5-1 with TRBJ2-7; D might be TRBD2 (6 bases). CDR3 length equals 13 residues. Trimming cost V 3 bases and J 3 bases, with 10 bases left between them. Per the germline V gene, CDR1 is SGHRS and CDR2 is YFSETQ. CDR3 DNA: TGCGCCAGCAGCTACGGGGGTGGCTACGAGCAGTACTTC. Protein: CASSYGGGYEQYF.

The chain carries TRBV6-6 and TRBJ1-5, with D possibly being TRBD1 (5 bases). The CDR3 spans 15 residues. Trimming shortened V by 0 bases and J by 1 base, and 7 bases separated the two germline ends. The germline gives CDR1 MNHNY, CDR2 SVGAGI (reference sequence). The CDR3 region is CASSYSRQSNQPQHF. The CDR3 DNA follows: TGTGCCAGCAGTTACTCGAGACAGAGCAATCAGCCCCAGCATTTT.

The genes are TRBV7-2 and TRBJ2-3; TRBD1 matches 7 bases. CDR3 length equals 14 residues. After removal of 0 bases from V and 4 bases from J, the junction contained 1 base not matched to a gene. The germline CDR1 and CDR2 sequences are SGHTA and FQGNSA. As DNA, the CDR3 is TGTGCCAGCAGCTTAGCTCAGGGGGCAGATACGCAGTATTTT. It translates to CASSLAQGADTQYF. The entire variable domain, with the rest obtained from reference TRBV7-2 and TRBJ2-3, is as follows: GAGVSQSPSNKVTEKGKDVELRCDPISGHTALYWYRQSLGQGLEFLIYFQGNSAPDKSGLPSDRFSAERTGGSVSTLTIQRTQQEDSAVYLCASSLAQGADTQYFGPGTRLTVL.

The chain has TRBV21-1 and TRBJ1-5. TRBV21-1 is tagged as a pseudogene. The CDR3 runs 14 residues. The CDR3 loop reads CASSKVGPDQPQHF. CDR3 in DNA: TGTGCCAGCAGCAAAGTCGGGCCTGATCAGCCCCAGCATTTT.

The chain couples TRBV20-1 to TRBJ1-1; D unresolved. The V gene's germline CDR1 is DFQATT and CDR2 SNEGSKA (reference sequence). V lost 5 bases to trimming and J lost 4 bases, with 5 bases between them. The CDR3 contains 10 residues. CDR3 in DNA: TGCAGTGCTTGGATCACTGAAGCTTTCTTT. Translating gives CSAWITEAFF.

The rearrangement joins TRBV5-4 to TRBJ1-1, with D possibly being TRBD1 (6 bases). The V end lost 1 base, the J end lost 4 bases, and 11 bases lay between the germline ends. The CDR3 has 14 residues. Per germline, CDR1 SGHNT and CDR2 YYREEE (reference sequence). The CDR3 coding sequence is TGTGCCAGCAGCTTGAGAGGGGGAGGCACTGAAGCTTTCTTT. Protein: CASSLRGGGTEAFF.

The chain combines TRBV5-6 with TRBJ2-3; D uncertain. Trimming shortened V by 4 bases and J by 4 bases, and 10 bases separated the two germline ends. This CDR3 has 13 amino acids. Germline V CDR1 and CDR2: SGHDT, YYEEEE. CDR3 in amino acids: CASSTPPPDTQYF. The CDR3 DNA reads as TGTGCCAGCAGCACTCCCCCACCAGATACGCAGTATTTT.

The chain carries TRBV7-3 and TRBJ2-2, with 7 positions matching TRBD1. This CDR3 has 17 residues. Germline CDR1 reads SGHTA; CDR2 reads FQGTGA. Trimming removed 0 bases from V and 1 base from J; junction bases left unmatched: 5. The CDR3 sequence: CASSLTGTALNTGELFF. For the CDR3, the DNA is TGTGCCAGCAGCTTAACGGGGACAGCCCTGAACACCGGGGAGCTGTTTTTT.